The 5 T cell receptor beta chains reported below all come from one sample, sequenced in a study of cytomegalovirus exposure and HLA in healthy donors. This PCR relied on a set of 60 Vbeta primers and 13 Jbeta primers. The protocol was immunoSEQ multiplex PCR, while the TCRdb copy is restricted to in-frame clones and leaves out a portion. Of roughly 100,000 clones listed, 71% are singletons. Material for sequencing was PBMCs. The receptor set was obtained from a female donor in good health and CMV-seronegative.

Only one count was recorded for this clone. The rearrangement links TRBV28 to TRBJ2-7; D gene ambiguous. Looked up from germline, CDR1 is MDHEN and CDR2 is SYDVKM. The CDR3 covers 11 residues. V was pared by 8 bases and J by 3 bases, with 8 bases between. DNA for the CDR3: TGTGCCAGCGGGCAACACTACGAGCAGTACTTC. Translated: CASGQHYEQYF.

This clone was counted a few times. The CDR3 coding sequence is TGTGCCAGCAGAAATCTCAGGGGGACTTTGTATTTT. It translates to CASRNLRGTLYF. This chain links TRBV7-9 with TRBJ2-3; maybe TRBD1 (7 bases). Trimming removed 6 bases from V and 14 bases from J, with 18 bases in between. Germline CDR1 is SEHNR and CDR2 is FQNEAQ (reference sequence). This CDR3 is 12 amino acids long.

V usage is TRBV18 and J usage is TRBJ2-6; TRBD2 matches at 7 bases. There are 15 residues in the CDR3. The germline CDR1 and CDR2 sequences are KGHSH and LQKENI. Losses at the gene ends were 3 bases for V and 3 bases for J; bases not matched to a gene: 2. The CDR3 is CASSPRGSGANVLTF. The CDR3 region has the DNA TGTGCCAGCTCACCGCGGGGGAGTGGGGCCAACGTCCTGACTTTC.

The chain recombines TRBV30 with TRBJ1-2; a possible D gene is TRBD1 (6 bases). Trimming removed 0 bases from V and 8 bases from J, with 16 bases in between. The CDR3 totals 14 residues. Germline V gene lookup returns CDR1 GTSNPN and CDR2 SVGIG (reference sequence). In nucleotides, the CDR3 is TGTGCCTGGAGTGTAATCGCAGGGGTGAAGGGCTACACCTTC. Amino acid sequence: CAWSVIAGVKGYTF.

This clone was counted a few times. V is TRBV27 and J is TRBJ2-1; 14 positions agree with TRBD2. Unmatched junction bases numbered 7, after V lost 0 bases and J lost 9 bases. Germline loops: CDR1 MNHEY, CDR2 SMNVEV (reference sequence). This CDR3 has 17 residues. The DNA for the CDR3 is TGTGCCAGCAGTTTATCCGGGACTAGCGGGAGTGGGTCTGAGCAGTTCTTC. Its protein is CASSLSGTSGSGSEQFF.